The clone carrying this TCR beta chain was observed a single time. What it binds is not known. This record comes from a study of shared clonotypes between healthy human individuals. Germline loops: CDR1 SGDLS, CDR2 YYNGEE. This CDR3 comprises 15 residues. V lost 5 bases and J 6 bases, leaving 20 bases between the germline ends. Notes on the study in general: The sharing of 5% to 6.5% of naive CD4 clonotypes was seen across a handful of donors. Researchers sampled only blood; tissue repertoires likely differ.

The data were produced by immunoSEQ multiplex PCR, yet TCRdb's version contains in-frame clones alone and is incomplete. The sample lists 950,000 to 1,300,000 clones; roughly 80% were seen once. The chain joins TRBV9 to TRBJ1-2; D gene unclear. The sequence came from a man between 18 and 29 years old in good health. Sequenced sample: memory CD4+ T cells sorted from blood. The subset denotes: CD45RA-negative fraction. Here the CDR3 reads CASRRGHSAINGYTF. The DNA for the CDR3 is TGTGCCAGCAGGAGAGGGCACAGTGCGATTAATGGCTACACCTTC.